The clone carrying this TCR beta chain was found a few times. The sample belongs to a study of T-cell reconstitution after alpha-beta-depleted transplantation in children. Germline assignment: CDR1 SGHTA and CDR2 FQGNSA. The CDR3 length is 14 residues. V lost 3 bases and J lost 4; bases outside the gene matches: 5. Unique molecular identifiers tagged the TCRbeta library. TCRdb analysed the PCR reads with MiXCR anew, one entry per CDR3 protein. The data hold around 600,000 distinct CDR3 sequences, with roughly a tenth observed a single time. This clonotype was obtained from a human donor who donated a stem cell graft to a child with acute myeloid leukemia. The chain carries TRBV7-2 and TRBJ2-7, with 8 bases aligning to TRBD1. Sequencing was performed on PBMCs from the stem cell graft donor, taken from the stem cell graft. The CDR3 nucleotides read TGTGCCAGCAGCTTTGATCAGGGGGCTTACGAGCAGTACTTC. Encoded protein: CASSFDQGAYEQYF.